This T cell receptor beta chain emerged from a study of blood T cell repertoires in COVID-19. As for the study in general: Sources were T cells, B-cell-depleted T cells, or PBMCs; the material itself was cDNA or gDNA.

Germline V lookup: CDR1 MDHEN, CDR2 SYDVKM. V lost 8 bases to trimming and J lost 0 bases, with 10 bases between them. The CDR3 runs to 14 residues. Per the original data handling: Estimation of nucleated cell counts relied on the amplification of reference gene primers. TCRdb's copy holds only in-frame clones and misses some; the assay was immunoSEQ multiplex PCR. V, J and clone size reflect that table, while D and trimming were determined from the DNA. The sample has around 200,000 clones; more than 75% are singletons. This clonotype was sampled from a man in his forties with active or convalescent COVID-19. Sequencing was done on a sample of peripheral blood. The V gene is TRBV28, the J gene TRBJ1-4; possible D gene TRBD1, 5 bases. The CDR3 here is CASSAGTTNEKLFF. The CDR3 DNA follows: TGTGCCAGCTCCGCAGGGACAACTAATGAAAAACTGTTTTTT.